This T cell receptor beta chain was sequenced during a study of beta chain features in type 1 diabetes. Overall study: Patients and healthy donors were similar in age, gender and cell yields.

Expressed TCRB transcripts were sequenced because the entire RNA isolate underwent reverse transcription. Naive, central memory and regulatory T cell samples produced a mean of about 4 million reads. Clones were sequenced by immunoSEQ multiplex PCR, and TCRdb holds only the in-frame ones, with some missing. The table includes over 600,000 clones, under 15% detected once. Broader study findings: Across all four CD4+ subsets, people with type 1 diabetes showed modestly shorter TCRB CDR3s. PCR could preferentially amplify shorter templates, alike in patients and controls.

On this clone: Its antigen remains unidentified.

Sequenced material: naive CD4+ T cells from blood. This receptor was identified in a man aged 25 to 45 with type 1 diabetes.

The CDR3 reads CASSSGQVYGYTF. CDR3 in DNA: TGTGCCAGCAGTTCAGGACAGGTCTATGGCTACACCTTC. This chain uses TRBV7-9 with TRBJ1-2; TRBD1 matches at 7 bases. V lost 6 bases and J lost 4; bases outside the gene matches: 5. The germline V gene encodes CDR1 SEHNR and CDR2 FQNEAQ (reference sequence). The CDR3 loop spans 13 amino acids.